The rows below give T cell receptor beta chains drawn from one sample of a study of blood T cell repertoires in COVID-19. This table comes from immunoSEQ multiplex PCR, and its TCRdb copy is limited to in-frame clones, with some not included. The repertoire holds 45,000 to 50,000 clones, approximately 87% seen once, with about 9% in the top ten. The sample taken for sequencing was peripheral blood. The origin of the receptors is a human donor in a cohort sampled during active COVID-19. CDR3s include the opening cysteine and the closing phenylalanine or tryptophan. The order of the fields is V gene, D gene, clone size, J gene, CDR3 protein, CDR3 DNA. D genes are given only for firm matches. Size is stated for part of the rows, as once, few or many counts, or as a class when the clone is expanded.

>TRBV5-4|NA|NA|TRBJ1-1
CASSFPQAGMNTEAFF
TGTGCCAGCAGCTTCCCTCAGGCGGGCATGAACACTGAAGCTTTCTTT
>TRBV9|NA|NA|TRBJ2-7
CASSVSPRGEQYF
TGTGCCAGCAGCGTATCCCCAAGGGGCGAGCAGTACTTC
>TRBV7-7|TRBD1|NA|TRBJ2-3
CASSQGQGGGTDTQYF
TGTGCTAGCAGCCAAGGACAGGGTGGGGGCACAGATACGCAGTATTTT
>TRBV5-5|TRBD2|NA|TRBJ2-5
CASSIGTSGGWETQYF
TGTGCCAGCAGCATAGGGACTAGCGGGGGCTGGGAGACCCAGTACTTC
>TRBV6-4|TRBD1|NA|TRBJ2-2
CASSEAGGTGELFF
TGTGCCAGCAGTGAAGCAGGGGGCACCGGGGAGCTGTTTTTT
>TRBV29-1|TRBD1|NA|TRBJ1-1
CSVEGPGTESAEAFF
TGCAGCGTTGAAGGACCCGGGACAGAGAGCGCTGAAGCTTTCTTT
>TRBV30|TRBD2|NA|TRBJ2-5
CAWKVSGGALETQYF
TGTGCCTGGAAGGTTAGCGGGGGGGCTCTTGAGACCCAGTACTTC
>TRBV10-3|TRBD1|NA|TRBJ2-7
CAISLQGVDYEQYF
TGTGCCATCAGCCTACAGGGGGTGGACTACGAGCAGTACTTC
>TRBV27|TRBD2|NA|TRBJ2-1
CASRMTGGNYNEQFF
TGTGCCAGCAGGATGACCGGGGGGAATTATAATGAGCAGTTCTTC
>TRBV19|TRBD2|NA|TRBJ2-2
CASSIGWGAGANTGELFF
TGTGCCAGTAGTATTGGTTGGGGAGCGGGGGCGAACACCGGGGAGCTGTTTTTT
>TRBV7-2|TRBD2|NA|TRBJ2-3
CASSLGKSRGGADTQYF
TGTGCCAGCAGCTTAGGGAAATCGCGGGGGGGCGCAGATACGCAGTATTTT
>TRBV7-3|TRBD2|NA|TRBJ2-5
CASSFTAGGRQETQYF
TGTGCCAGCAGTTTTACCGCGGGGGGCCGACAAGAGACCCAGTACTTC
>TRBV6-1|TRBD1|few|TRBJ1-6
CASSDPGQVASPLHF
TGTGCCAGCAGTGATCCGGGACAGGTTGCTTCACCCCTCCACTTT
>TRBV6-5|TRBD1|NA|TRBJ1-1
CASNGQGRMNTEAFF
TGTGCCAGCAACGGACAGGGGAGGATGAACACTGAAGCTTTCTTT
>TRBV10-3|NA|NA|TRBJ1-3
CAISGSGNTIYF
TGTGCCATCAGTGGGAGTGGAAACACCATATATTTT
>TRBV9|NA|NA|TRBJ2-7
CASSVEQGGGKEQYF
TGTGCCAGCAGCGTAGAACAGGGAGGGGGGAAGGAGCAGTACTTC